One sample yielded the 14 T cell receptor beta chains listed below, sequenced in a study of T cell responses to AZD1222 COVID-19 vaccine. The method was immunoSEQ multiplex PCR; TCRdb's version includes in-frame clones alone and lacks a portion of them. Of 170,000 or so clones in the sample, approximately 86% were seen once. Here the sequenced sample was peripheral blood, taken on day 0 of AZD1222 vaccination. The source of these receptors is an adult in good health.

This clone was seen once. The chain employs TRBV18 and TRBJ1-2, with 7 nucleotides matching TRBD1. This CDR3 contains 16 residues. V trimming: 1 base; J trimming: 0 bases; junction bases outside the gene matches: 5. The germline gives CDR1 KGHSH, CDR2 LQKENI. DNA for the CDR3: TGTGCCAGCTCACCACAGGGACAGAAAGCTAACTATGGCTACACCTTC. It specifies CASSPQGQKANYGYTF.

This chain uses TRBV18 with TRBJ1-1, with a possible D match to TRBD1 (5 bases). Trimming pared 3 bases from V and 0 bases from J, leaving 8 bases between. Germline assignment: CDR1 KGHSH and CDR2 LQKENI. This CDR3 has 14 amino acids. This CDR3 is CASSPGLMNTEAFF. The CDR3 bases are TGTGCCAGCTCACCGGGGCTTATGAACACTGAAGCTTTCTTT. Filled out from reference TRBV18 and TRBJ1-1, the complete variable domain reads NAGVMQNPRHLVRRRGQEARLRCSPMKGHSHVYWYRQLPEEGLKFMVYLQKENIIDESGMPKERFSAEFPKEGPSILRIQQVVRGDSAAYFCASSPGLMNTEAFFGQGTRLTVV.

The V and J genes are TRBV28 and TRBJ1-1; a possible D gene is TRBD1 (6 bases). Trimming pared 6 bases from V and 1 base from J, leaving 15 bases between. The CDR3 is 15 residues long. CDR1 is MDHEN, CDR2 SYDVKM, per germline. CDR3 coding DNA: TGTGCCAGCAGCCCTTTGACAGGTCCGAACACTGAAGCTTTCTTT. Protein: CASSPLTGPNTEAFF.

This clone came up once. V gene TRBV21-1 combines with J gene TRBJ2-7. TRBV21-1 corresponds to a pseudogene. The CDR3 extends over 17 amino acids. The chain's CDR3 is CASSQGRRGPQSYEQYF. The CDR3 nucleotides read TGTGCCAGCAGCCAGGGGAGGAGGGGACCTCAATCCTACGAGCAGTACTTC.

The rearrangement links TRBV4-1 to TRBJ1-5; unclear D gene. The CDR3 totals 16 residues. V was pared by 1 base and J by 6 bases, with 16 bases between. The germline V gene has CDR1 MGHRA and CDR2 YSYEKL. The CDR3 region has the DNA TGCGCCAGCAGCCAAGGGGCTTGGATGGGCAGTCAGCCCCAGCATTTT. Translated, it gives CASSQGAWMGSQPQHF.

This chain uses TRBV6-5 with TRBJ1-5, with D possibly being TRBD1 (5 bases). Trimming removed 6 bases from V and 3 bases from J, with 15 bases in between. The germline V gene encodes CDR1 MNHEY and CDR2 SVGAGI. This CDR3 region has 15 residues. The CDR3 region is CASRDTDSYNQPQHF. The DNA of the CDR3 is TGTGCCAGCAGAGATACAGACAGTTACAATCAGCCCCAGCATTTT.

V and J are TRBV5-1 and TRBJ2-2; D might be TRBD2 (5 bases). Germline CDR1 reads SGHRS; CDR2 reads YFSETQ. Trimming removed 4 bases at V and 5 bases at J, with 18 bases between. The CDR3 loop spans 16 amino acids. The CDR3 here is CASSIHGNPRTGELFF. CDR3 coding DNA: TGCGCCAGCAGCATACACGGGAACCCACGTACCGGGGAGCTGTTTTTT.

This rearrangement joins TRBV11-3 to TRBJ2-1; TRBD1 aligns across 9 bases. Germline V CDR1 and CDR2: SGHNT, YENEEA. The CDR3 has 15 amino acids. The trim removed 4 bases at V and 2 bases at J, leaving 3 bases unmatched. CDR3 nucleotides: TGTGCCAGCAGCTCGGACAGGGGCCCCTACAATGAGCAGTTCTTC. Translating gives CASSSDRGPYNEQFF.

The chain combines TRBV5-6 with TRBJ2-5; D tentatively reads TRBD1 or TRBD2 (6 bases each). Germline V gene sequence: CDR1 SGHDT, CDR2 YYEEEE. The ends were cut back, 0 bases at V and 4 bases at J, with 7 bases in the middle. There are 13 residues in the CDR3. CDR3 nucleotides: TGTGCCAGCAGCTTGGCGGGGGCAGAGACCCAGTACTTC. Residues: CASSLAGAETQYF.

This clone was recorded only once. The genes are TRBV19 and TRBJ1-5; perhaps TRBD1 as D (5 bases). V lost 3 bases to trimming and J lost 6 bases, with 15 bases between them. The germline V gene encodes CDR1 LNHDA and CDR2 SQIVND (reference sequence). This CDR3 region has 15 residues. The CDR3 DNA reads TGTGCCAGTAGTATGGGGTGGGGGATGAGTCAGCCCCAGCATTTT. Protein: CASSMGWGMSQPQHF.

J is TRBJ1-5 and V is TRBV19, with 7 bases lining up with TRBD1. The CDR3 consists of 15 residues. J was trimmed by 4 bases and V by 7 bases; bases with no gene match: 10. Per germline, CDR1 LNHDA and CDR2 SQIVND (reference sequence). The CDR3 bases are TGTGCCAGTACCGTTGGACAGGCCCAAAATCAGCCCCAGCATTTT. Amino acids: CASTVGQAQNQPQHF. Variable domain in full (rest from reference TRBV19 and TRBJ1-5): DGGITQSPKYLFRKEGQNVTLSCEQNLNHDAMYWYRQDPGQGLRLIYYSQIVNDFQKGDIAEGYSVSREKKESFPLTVTSAQKNPTAFYLCASTVGQAQNQPQHFGDGTRLSIL.

In DNA, the CDR3 is TGTGCCAGCGACGGCGGGACTAGCGGGAGGGCCGGGAACAATGAGCAGTTCTTC. Translation: CASDGGTSGRAGNNEQFF. The gene calls are TRBV19 and TRBJ2-1; 16 bases map to TRBD2. The germline V gene has CDR1 LNHDA and CDR2 SQIVND (reference sequence). The CDR3 has 18 residues. The V and J ends lost 9 bases and 5 bases, in that order; junction bases with no gene match: 13.

This sequence joins TRBV7-9 and TRBJ1-3; D perhaps matches TRBD1 (6 bases). The germline gives CDR1 SEHNR, CDR2 FQNEAQ (reference sequence). The CDR3 spans 14 residues. The germline V and J ends were trimmed by 5 bases and 4 bases, with 12 bases remaining between them. The CDR3 DNA reads as TGTGCCAGCAGCCAGCGGGGGGCAGGAAACACCATATATTTT. The encoded protein is CASSQRGAGNTIYF.

The V gene is TRBV19, the J gene TRBJ1-2; no clear D gene. V was pared by 0 bases and J by 1 base, with 15 bases between. Germline-derived CDR1 and CDR2 are LNHDA and SQIVND (reference sequence). The CDR3 totals 17 residues. CDR3 sequence (DNA): TGTGCCAGTAGTATAGATCTGGGCTTCTACGATAACTATGGCTACACCTTC. Protein sequence: CASSIDLGFYDNYGYTF.